This T cell receptor beta chain originates from a study of T cells after yellow fever vaccination. In regard to this clonotype: Antigen: not known.

5'RACE template switching added a universal primer site and UMIs to TCR cDNA. TCRdb recomputed calls from the 5' RACE reads with MiXCR, one row per CDR3 protein. The sample includes about 320,000 distinct CDR3 sequences, 4% to 5.5% of them seen just once. CDR3 length: 15 residues. Trimming stripped 3 bases from V and 1 base from J, with 11 bases between. Germline CDR1 is SGHVS and CDR2 is FNYEAQ. Overall study results and limits: Abundant clonotypes (contaminants from the bulk population) could be present in FACS-sorted repertoires. After the booster, about 95% of CD4 and about nine tenths of CD8 primary-response clones were re-detected. Weaker, the secondary response had a peak occurring faster, on day 5 versus 15.

This rearrangement joins TRBV7-6 to TRBJ2-3; D may be TRBD2 (6 bases). This receptor was identified in a man aged 18 to 30 who received the YFV17D yellow fever vaccine. This specimen was PBMCs, taken 15 days after the yellow fever booster vaccination. DNA of the CDR3: TGTGCCAGCAGCTTGGATTGGGGGGGCACAGATACGCAGTATTTT. Protein: CASSLDWGGTDTQYF.